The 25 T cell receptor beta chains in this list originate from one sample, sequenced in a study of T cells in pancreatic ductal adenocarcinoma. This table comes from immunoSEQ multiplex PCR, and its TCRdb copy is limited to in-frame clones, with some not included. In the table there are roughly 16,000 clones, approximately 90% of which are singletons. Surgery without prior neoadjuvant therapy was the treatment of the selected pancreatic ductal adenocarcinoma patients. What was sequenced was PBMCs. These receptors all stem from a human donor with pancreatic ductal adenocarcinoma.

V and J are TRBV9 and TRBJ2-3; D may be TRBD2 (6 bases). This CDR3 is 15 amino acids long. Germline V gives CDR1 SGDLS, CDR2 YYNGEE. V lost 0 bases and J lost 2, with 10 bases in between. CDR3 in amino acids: CASSVGRGTTDTQYF. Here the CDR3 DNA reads TGTGCCAGCAGCGTAGGACGGGGGACCACAGATACGCAGTATTTT.

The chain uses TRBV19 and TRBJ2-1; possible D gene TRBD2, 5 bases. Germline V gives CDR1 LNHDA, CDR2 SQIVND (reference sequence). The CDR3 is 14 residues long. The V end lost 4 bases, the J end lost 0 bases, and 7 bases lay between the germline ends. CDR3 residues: CASSRLSSYNEQFF. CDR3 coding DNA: TGTGCCAGTAGTAGACTAAGCTCCTACAATGAGCAGTTCTTC.

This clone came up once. The CDR3 loop reads CASRVVGASGANVLTF. CDR3 in DNA: TGTGCCAGCAGAGTGGTAGGAGCCTCTGGGGCCAACGTCCTGACTTTC. The chain is built from TRBV27 and TRBJ2-6; no firm D call. Germline lookup yields CDR1 MNHEY and CDR2 SMNVEV (reference sequence). Trimming pared 6 bases from V and 0 bases from J, leaving 12 bases between. The CDR3 is 16 amino acids. Drawing the rest from reference TRBV27 and TRBJ2-6, the complete variable domain is EAQVTQNPRYLITVTGKKLTVTCSQNMNHEYMSWYRQDPGLGLRQIYYSMNVEVTDKGDVPEGYKVSRKEKRNFPLILESPSPNQTSLYFCASRVVGASGANVLTFGAGSRLTVL.

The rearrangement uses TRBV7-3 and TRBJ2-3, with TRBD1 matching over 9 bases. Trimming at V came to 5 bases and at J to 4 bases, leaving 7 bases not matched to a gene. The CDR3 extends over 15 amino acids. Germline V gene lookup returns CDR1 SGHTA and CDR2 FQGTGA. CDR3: CASSQGQGNADTQYF. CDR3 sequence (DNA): TGTGCCAGCAGCCAGGGACAGGGAAACGCAGATACGCAGTATTTT.

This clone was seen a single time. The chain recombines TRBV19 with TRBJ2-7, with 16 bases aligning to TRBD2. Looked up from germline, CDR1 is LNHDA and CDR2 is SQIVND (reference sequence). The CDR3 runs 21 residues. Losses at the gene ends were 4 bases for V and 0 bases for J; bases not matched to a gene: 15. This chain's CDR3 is CASSTDAGTSGGVLGSYEQYF. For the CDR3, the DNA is TGTGCCAGTAGTACCGACGCCGGGACTAGCGGGGGGGTTTTGGGCTCCTACGAGCAGTACTTC.

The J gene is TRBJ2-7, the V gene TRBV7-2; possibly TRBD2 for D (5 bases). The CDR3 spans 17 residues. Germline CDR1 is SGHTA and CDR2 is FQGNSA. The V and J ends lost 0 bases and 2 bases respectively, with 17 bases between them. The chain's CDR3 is CASSLALGKGDPYEQYF. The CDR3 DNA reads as TGTGCCAGCAGCTTAGCTCTGGGTAAGGGAGACCCCTACGAGCAGTACTTC.

The CDR3 protein is CASSRDRGDYGYTF. CDR3 nucleotides: TGCGCCAGCAGCCGCGACAGGGGGGACTATGGCTACACCTTC. This chain connects TRBV5-1 to TRBJ1-2; 9 bases are a match to TRBD1. Trimming at V came to 4 bases and at J to 3 bases, leaving 4 bases not matched to a gene. Per germline, CDR1 SGHRS and CDR2 YFSETQ. The CDR3 extends over 14 amino acids. Filled out from reference TRBV5-1 and TRBJ1-2, the complete variable domain reads KAGVTQTPRYLIKTRGQQVTLSCSPISGHRSVSWYQQTPGQGLQFLFEYFSETQRNKGNFPGRFSGRQFSNSRSEMNVSTLELGDSALYLCASSRDRGDYGYTFGSGTRLTVV.

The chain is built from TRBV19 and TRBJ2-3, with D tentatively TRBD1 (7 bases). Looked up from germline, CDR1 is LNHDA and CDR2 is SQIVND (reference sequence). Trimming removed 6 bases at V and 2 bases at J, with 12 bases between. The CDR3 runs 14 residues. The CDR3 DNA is TGTGCCAGTAGCCAGGGGGGAAACACAGATACGCAGTATTTT. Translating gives CASSQGGNTDTQYF.

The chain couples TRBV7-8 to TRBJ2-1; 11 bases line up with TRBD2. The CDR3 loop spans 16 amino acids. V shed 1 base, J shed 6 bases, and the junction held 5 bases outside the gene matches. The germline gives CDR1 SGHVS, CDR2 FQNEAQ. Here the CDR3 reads CASSLEASGGLNEQFF. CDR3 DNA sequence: TGTGCCAGCAGCTTAGAGGCTAGCGGGGGGCTCAATGAGCAGTTCTTC.

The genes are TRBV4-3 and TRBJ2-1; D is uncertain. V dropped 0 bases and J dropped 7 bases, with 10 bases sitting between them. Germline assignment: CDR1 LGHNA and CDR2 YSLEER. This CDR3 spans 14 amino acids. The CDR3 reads CASSQDLIGNEQFF. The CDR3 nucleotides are TGCGCCAGCAGCCAAGATCTAATAGGGAATGAGCAGTTCTTC.

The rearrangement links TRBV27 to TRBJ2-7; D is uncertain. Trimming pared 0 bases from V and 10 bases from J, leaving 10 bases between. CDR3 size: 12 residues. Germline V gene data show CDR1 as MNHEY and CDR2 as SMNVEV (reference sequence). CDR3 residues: CASSLSPGVQYF. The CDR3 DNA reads TGTGCCAGCAGTTTATCCCCTGGGGTTCAGTACTTC.

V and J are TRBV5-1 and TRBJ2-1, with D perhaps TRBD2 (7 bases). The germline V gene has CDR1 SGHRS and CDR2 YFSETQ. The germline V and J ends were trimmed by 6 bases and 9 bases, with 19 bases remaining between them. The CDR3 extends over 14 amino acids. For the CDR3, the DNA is TGCGCCAGCACTGCCTCGGGGGGCATGACTGAGCAGTTCTTC. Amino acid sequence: CASTASGGMTEQFF.

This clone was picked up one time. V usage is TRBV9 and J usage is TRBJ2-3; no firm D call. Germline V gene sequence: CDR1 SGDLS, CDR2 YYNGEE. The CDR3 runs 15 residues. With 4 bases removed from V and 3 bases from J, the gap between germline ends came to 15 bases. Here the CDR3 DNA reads TGTGCCAGCAGCCCTTTTTGGGCAGAGACAGATACGCAGTATTTT. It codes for CASSPFWAETDTQYF.

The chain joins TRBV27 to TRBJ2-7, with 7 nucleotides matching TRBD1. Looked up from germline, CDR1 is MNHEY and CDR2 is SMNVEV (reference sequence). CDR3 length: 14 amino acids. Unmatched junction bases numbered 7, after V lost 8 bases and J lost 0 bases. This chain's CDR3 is CASATGDSSYEQYF. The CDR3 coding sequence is TGTGCCAGCGCAACAGGGGATAGCTCCTACGAGCAGTACTTC.

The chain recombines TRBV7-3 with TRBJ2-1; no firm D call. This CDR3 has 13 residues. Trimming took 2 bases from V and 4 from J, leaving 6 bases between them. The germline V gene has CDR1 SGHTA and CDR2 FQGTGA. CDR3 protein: CASSLSMYNEQFF. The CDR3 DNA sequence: TGTGCCAGCAGCTTATCCATGTACAATGAGCAGTTCTTC.

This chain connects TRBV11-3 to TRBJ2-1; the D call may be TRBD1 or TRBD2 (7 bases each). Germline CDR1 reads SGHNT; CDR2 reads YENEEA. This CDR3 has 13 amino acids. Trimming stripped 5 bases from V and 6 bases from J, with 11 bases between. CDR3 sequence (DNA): TGTGCCAGCAGCCCCAGGGGGGGCAATGAGCAGTTCTTC. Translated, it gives CASSPRGGNEQFF.

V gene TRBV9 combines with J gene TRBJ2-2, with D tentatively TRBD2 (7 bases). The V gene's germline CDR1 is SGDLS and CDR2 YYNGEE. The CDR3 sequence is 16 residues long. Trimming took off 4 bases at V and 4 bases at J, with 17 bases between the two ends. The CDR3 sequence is CASSPPGGAVTGELFF. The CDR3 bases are TGTGCCAGCAGCCCCCCTGGGGGGGCGGTCACCGGGGAGCTGTTTTTT.

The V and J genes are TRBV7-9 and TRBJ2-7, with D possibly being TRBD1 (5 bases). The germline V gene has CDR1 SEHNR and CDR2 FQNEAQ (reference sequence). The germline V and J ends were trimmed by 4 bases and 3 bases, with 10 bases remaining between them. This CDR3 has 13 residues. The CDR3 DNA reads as TGTGCCAGCAGCTCCCAGACAGTCTACGAGCAGTACTTC. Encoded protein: CASSSQTVYEQYF.

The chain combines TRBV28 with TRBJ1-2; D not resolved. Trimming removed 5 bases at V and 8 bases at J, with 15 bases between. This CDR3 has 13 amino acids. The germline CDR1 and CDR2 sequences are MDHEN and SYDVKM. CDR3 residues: CASSLRLIRGYTF. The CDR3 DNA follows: TGTGCCAGCAGTCTCAGACTGATACGGGGCTACACCTTC.

The CDR3 sequence is CASSGGGLAGVNEQFF. CDR3 coding DNA: TGTGCCAGCAGTGGGGGCGGACTAGCGGGGGTCAATGAGCAGTTCTTC. The chain couples TRBV2 to TRBJ2-1, with 13 bases lining up with TRBD2. This CDR3 has 16 residues. The germline V gene has CDR1 SNHLY and CDR2 FYNNEI. Losses at the gene ends were 4 bases for V and 6 bases for J; bases not matched to a gene: 6.

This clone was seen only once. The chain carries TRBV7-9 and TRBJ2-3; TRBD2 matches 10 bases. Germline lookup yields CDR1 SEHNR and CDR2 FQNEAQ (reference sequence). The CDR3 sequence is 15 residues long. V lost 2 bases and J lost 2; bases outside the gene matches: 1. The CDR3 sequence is CASSLTSGNTDTQYF. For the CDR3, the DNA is TGTGCCAGCAGCTTAACTAGCGGGAACACAGATACGCAGTATTTT.

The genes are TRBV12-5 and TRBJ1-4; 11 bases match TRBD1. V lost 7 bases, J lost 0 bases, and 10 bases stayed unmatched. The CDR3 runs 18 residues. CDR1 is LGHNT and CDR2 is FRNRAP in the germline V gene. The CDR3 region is CASDAGTGGYATNEKLFF. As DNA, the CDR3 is TGTGCTAGTGATGCCGGGACAGGGGGTTACGCAACTAATGAAAAACTGTTTTTT.

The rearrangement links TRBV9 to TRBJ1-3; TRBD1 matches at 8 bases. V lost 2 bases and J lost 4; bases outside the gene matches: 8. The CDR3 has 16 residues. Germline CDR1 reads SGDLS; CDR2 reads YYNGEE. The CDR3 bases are TGTGCCAGCAGCGTGGATCCAGGGGGCGCGGGAAACACCATATATTTT. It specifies CASSVDPGGAGNTIYF.

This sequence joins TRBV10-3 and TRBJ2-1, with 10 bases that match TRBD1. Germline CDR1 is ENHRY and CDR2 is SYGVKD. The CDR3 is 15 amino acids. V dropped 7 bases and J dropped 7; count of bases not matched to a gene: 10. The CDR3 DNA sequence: TGTGCCATCACTCCGGACAGGGGGATCGGGAATGAGCAGTTCTTC. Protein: CAITPDRGIGNEQFF.

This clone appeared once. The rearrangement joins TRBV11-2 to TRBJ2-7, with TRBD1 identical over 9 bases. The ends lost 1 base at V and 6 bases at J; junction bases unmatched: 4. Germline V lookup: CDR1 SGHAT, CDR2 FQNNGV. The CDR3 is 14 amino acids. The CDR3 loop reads CASSLVGTGPEQYF. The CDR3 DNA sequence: TGTGCCAGCAGCTTAGTAGGGACAGGGCCCGAGCAGTACTTC.